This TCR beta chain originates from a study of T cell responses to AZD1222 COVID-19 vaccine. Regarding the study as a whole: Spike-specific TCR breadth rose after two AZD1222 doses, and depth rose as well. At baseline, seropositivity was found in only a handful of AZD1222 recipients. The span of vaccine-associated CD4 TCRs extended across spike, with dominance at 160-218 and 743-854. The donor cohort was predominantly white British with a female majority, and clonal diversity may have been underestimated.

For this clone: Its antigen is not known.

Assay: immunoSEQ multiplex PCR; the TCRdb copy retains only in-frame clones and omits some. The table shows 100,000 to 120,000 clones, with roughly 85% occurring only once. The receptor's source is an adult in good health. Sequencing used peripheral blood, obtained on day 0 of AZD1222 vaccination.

CDR3 in DNA: TGTGCCAGCCTCGGCGGGTGGGGCGCGAGGACAGATACGCAGTATTTT. As protein: CASLGGWGARTDTQYF. The chain combines TRBV7-2 with TRBJ2-3; the D gene could be TRBD1 or TRBD2 (5 bases each). In germline, CDR1 is SGHTA, CDR2 FQGNSA. The V end lost 8 bases, the J end lost 3 bases, and 21 bases lay between the germline ends. This CDR3 region has 16 residues.